The 10 T cell receptor beta chains in this list originate from one sample, sequenced in a study of cytomegalovirus exposure and HLA in healthy donors. Vbeta (60) and Jbeta (13) primers were used in the PCR. Data came from immunoSEQ multiplex PCR; TCRdb stores just in-frame clones and leaves some out. The data show approximately 67,000 clones, with more than 80% seen just once and 12% held by the top ten. Sequencing input: PBMCs. The receptor source for this set is a woman aged 30 to 39 in good health and CMV-seropositive.

This clone is a singleton in its sample. The chain joins TRBV6-5 to TRBJ2-5; a weak D match, TRBD2 (6 bases). The CDR3 extends over 14 amino acids. Germline lookup yields CDR1 MNHEY and CDR2 SVGAGI. V was trimmed by 2 bases and J by 5 bases, leaving 12 bases between them. CDR3 amino acids: CASSYAPGRETQYF. The CDR3 nucleotides are TGTGCCAGCAGTTACGCCCCAGGGAGGGAGACCCAGTACTTC.

This rearrangement joins TRBV19 to TRBJ2-7; D is unclear. This CDR3 contains 14 residues. The V end lost 2 bases, the J end lost 6 bases, and 14 bases lay between the germline ends. Germline values: CDR1 LNHDA, CDR2 SQIVND (reference sequence). The CDR3 protein is CASSIWPATGEQYF. DNA of the CDR3: TGTGCCAGTAGTATATGGCCAGCGACCGGCGAGCAGTACTTC.

In the case of this clone: At one end the junction does not follow the germline gene, possibly because of a read error. CDR3 sequence (DNA): TGTGCCAGCAGGGTAGGGACTAGCGGGAGCAATGAGCAGTTCTTC. Translation gives CASRVGTSGSNEQFF. J is TRBJ2-1 and V is TRBV9; 14 bases align to TRBD2. This CDR3 comprises 15 residues. Germline V gene sequence: CDR1 SGDLS, CDR2 YYNGEE.

This clone was seen only once. The chain carries TRBV6-1 and TRBJ2-3; 7 positions agree with TRBD1. The CDR3 runs to 14 residues. Germline V CDR1 and CDR2: MNHNS, SASEGT. V shed 8 bases and J 1 base; nucleotides not matched to a gene: 6. The CDR3 DNA is TGTGCCAGCCACAGGGGCTCCGGCACAGATACGCAGTATTTT. Translated, it gives CASHRGSGTDTQYF.

V usage is TRBV28 and J usage is TRBJ1-5; D is perhaps TRBD1 (6 bases). This CDR3 is 17 amino acids long. Per the germline V gene, CDR1 is MDHEN and CDR2 is SYDVKM. The V end lost 3 bases, the J end lost 0 bases, and 15 bases lay between the germline ends. The CDR3 nucleotides are TGTGCCAGCAGTTTTATGGGAACAGGGCATAGCAATCAGCCCCAGCATTTT. This encodes CASSFMGTGHSNQPQHF.

This clone was observed a single time. The chain couples TRBV10-1 to TRBJ2-7, with 9 bases aligning to TRBD2. Per germline, CDR1 WNHNN and CDR2 SYGVQD (reference sequence). The V segment lost 2 bases and the J segment 5 bases; nucleotides outside the gene matches: 7. This CDR3 is built from 15 residues. For the CDR3, the DNA is TGCGCCAGCAGTGAGGGTTCTAGCGGGACCAACGAGCAGTACTTC. It is translated as CASSEGSSGTNEQYF.

This chain uses TRBV27 with TRBJ2-1; 10 nucleotides line up with TRBD2. The CDR3 is made up of 14 amino acids. Trimming took 6 bases from V and 5 from J; bases not matched to a gene: 4. Germline loops: CDR1 MNHEY, CDR2 SMNVEV (reference sequence). In DNA, the CDR3 is TGTGCCAGCAGGAGGCTAGCGGGGGACAATGAGCAGTTCTTC. Amino acids: CASRRLAGDNEQFF.

This chain joins TRBV5-4 and TRBJ2-1; 13 bases align to TRBD2. This CDR3 has 16 amino acids. The V gene's germline CDR1 is SGHNT and CDR2 YYREEE (reference sequence). Losses at the gene ends were 4 bases for V and 4 bases for J; bases not matched to a gene: 5. The CDR3 DNA follows: TGTGCCAGCAGCGCTGGGACTAGCGGGACTTACAATGAGCAGTTCTTC. Protein product: CASSAGTSGTYNEQFF.

This clone was picked up one time. The chain links TRBV5-1 to TRBJ1-4, with D perhaps TRBD1 (6 bases). V was clipped by 0 bases and J by 8 bases, with 17 bases between them. This CDR3 is 16 amino acids long. Germline V gene data show CDR1 as SGHRS and CDR2 as YFSETQ. The CDR3 coding sequence is TGCGCCAGCAGCTTGGCCCCGGGGGGCCGTCAAGAAAAACTGTTTTTT. This translates into CASSLAPGGRQEKLFF. Supplemented by reference TRBV5-1 and TRBJ1-4, the full variable domain reads KAGVTQTPRYLIKTRGQQVTLSCSPISGHRSVSWYQQTPGQGLQFLFEYFSETQRNKGNFPGRFSGRQFSNSRSEMNVSTLELGDSALYLCASSLAPGGRQEKLFFGSGTQLSVL.

This clone was recorded once. The gene calls are TRBV9 and TRBJ2-3; 9 nucleotides line up with TRBD2. V was pared by 0 bases and J by 5 bases, with 7 bases of the junction left unmatched. Germline V CDR1 and CDR2: SGDLS, YYNGEE. The CDR3 has 16 amino acids. This CDR3 is CASSVARLAGIDTQYF. Written as DNA, the CDR3 is TGTGCCAGCAGCGTAGCTCGGCTAGCGGGGATAGATACGCAGTATTTT.